What follows are 21 T cell receptor beta chains derived from one specimen sequenced in a study of blood T cells in healthy people across ages. A J-beta primer mix and a sample-barcoded 5' primer were used in a second PCR of about 7 to 11 cycles. TCRdb independently ran MiXCR on the 5' RACE reads; one entry per CDR3 protein. The sample yields about 570,000 distinct CDR3 sequences, roughly 28% seen once. Source material: blood. The receptors shown here come from a woman in her seventies in good health.

The rearrangement uses TRBV5-1 and TRBJ2-1; 9 nucleotides match TRBD2. The germline gives CDR1 SGHRS, CDR2 YFSETQ. This CDR3 has 16 residues. The trim removed 2 bases at V and 5 bases at J, leaving 8 bases unmatched. This CDR3 is CASSFPATSGNNEQFF. In DNA form, the CDR3 reads TGCGCCAGCAGCTTCCCTGCGACTAGCGGAAACAATGAGCAGTTCTTC.

Here the CDR3 reads CSAKTGVPNEKLFF. CDR3 DNA sequence: TGCAGTGCTAAGACAGGGGTGCCTAATGAAAAACTGTTTTTT. The chain recombines TRBV20-1 with TRBJ1-4; TRBD1 aligns across 8 bases. Germline V gives CDR1 DFQATT, CDR2 SNEGSKA (reference sequence). The CDR3 sequence is 14 residues long. J lost 3 bases, V lost 4 bases, and 4 bases had no gene match.

The chain links TRBV12-3 or TRBV12-4 to TRBJ2-7; tentatively, D is TRBD1 or TRBD2 (6 bases each). Trimming removed 7 bases from V and 4 bases from J, with 17 bases in between. The CDR3 length is 14 residues. As DNA, the CDR3 is TGTGCCAGCACCGAAAAAACAGGGAGGTACGAGCAGTACTTC. This translates into CASTEKTGRYEQYF.

This clonotype was recorded many times. The chain joins TRBV28 to TRBJ2-5; tentatively, D is TRBD2 (6 bases). V lost 1 base to trimming and J lost 4 bases, with 10 bases between them. Germline-derived CDR1 and CDR2 are MDHEN and SYDVKM. There are 14 residues in the CDR3. CDR3 bases: TGTGCCAGCAGTTTATTGGAGGGGCGAGAGACCCAGTACTTC. Amino acids: CASSLLEGRETQYF.

CDR3 DNA: TGTGCCAGCAGCTTAGCGGGTAGCAGGGCGGATGGCTACACCTTC. Its protein product is CASSLAGSRADGYTF. The chain uses TRBV7-2 and TRBJ1-2; D is perhaps TRBD1 (5 bases). This CDR3 comprises 15 residues. Looked up from germline, CDR1 is SGHTA and CDR2 is FQGNSA. Trimming took off 0 bases at V and 6 bases at J, with 14 bases between the two ends.

Ten or more counts support this clonotype. The CDR3 region has the DNA TGCGCCAGCAGCTCAATGGGACAGGTCTCTGGAAACACCATATATTTT. Its protein product is CASSSMGQVSGNTIYF. The gene calls are TRBV5-1 and TRBJ1-3, with 8 bases fitting TRBD1. CDR1 SGHRS and CDR2 YFSETQ come from the germline V gene. This CDR3 region has 16 residues. J was trimmed by 0 bases and V by 3 bases; bases with no gene match: 5.

The gene calls are TRBV7-9 and TRBJ2-5; D gene ambiguous. The V and J ends lost 1 base and 4 bases respectively, with 10 bases between them. CDR3 length equals 14 residues. CDR1 and CDR2 from the germline V gene are SEHNR and FQNEAQ (reference sequence). CDR3 loop: CASSLVGPAETQYF. The CDR3 bases are TGTGCCAGCAGCTTAGTAGGGCCCGCAGAGACCCAGTACTTC.

The J gene is TRBJ1-4, the V gene TRBV6-6, with D possibly TRBD1 on 6 matching bases. The CDR3 runs to 15 residues. Trimming cost V 0 bases and J 6 bases, with 11 bases left between them. Germline CDR1 is MNHNY and CDR2 is SVGAGI (reference sequence). CDR3 bases: TGTGCCAGCAGTTACTCTTCACAGGGTGATGAAAAACTGTTTTTT. As protein: CASSYSSQGDEKLFF.

The V and J genes are TRBV27 and TRBJ1-1; 7 nucleotides align to TRBD1. The CDR3 runs 14 residues. The germline gives CDR1 MNHEY, CDR2 SMNVEV (reference sequence). V was clipped by 7 bases and J by 5 bases; unmatched bases: 10. The CDR3 bases are TGTGCCAGCACCCCCCAGACAGGGAGGACTGAAGCTTTCTTT. This codes for CASTPQTGRTEAFF.

This clonotype was seen a handful of times. One end of the junction varies from germline; a read error may be responsible. The V gene is TRBV6-6, the J gene TRBJ1-5; 8 bases line up with TRBD1. The V gene's germline CDR1 is MNHNY and CDR2 SVGAGI (reference sequence). The CDR3 spans 15 residues. The CDR3: CASSPDRAGNQPQHF. The CDR3 coding sequence is TGTGCCAGCAGTCCGGACAGGGCAGGCAATCAGCCTCAGCATTTT.

This sequence joins TRBV20-1 and TRBJ1-2; possibly TRBD1 for D (6 bases). Trimming pared 0 bases from V and 4 bases from J, leaving 36 bases between. The germline V gene encodes CDR1 DFQATT and CDR2 SNEGSKA (reference sequence). The CDR3 spans 22 residues. CDR3 residues: CSARDALSRGQPGAHLIYGYTF. For the CDR3, the DNA is TGCAGTGCTAGAGATGCGCTGAGTAGAGGACAACCGGGGGCTCACTTAATCTATGGCTACACCTTC.

This clonotype was seen more than once but under ten times. The gene calls are TRBV20-1 and TRBJ1-2; TRBD1 might be the D (5 bases). Looked up from germline, CDR1 is DFQATT and CDR2 is SNEGSKA (reference sequence). This CDR3 is 12 amino acids long. Between the trimmed V and J ends, which lost 4 bases and 5 bases, there was a span of 11 bases. The chain's CDR3 is CSATPKGYGYTF. CDR3 coding DNA: TGCAGTGCTACACCAAAGGGGTATGGCTACACCTTC.

CDR3 amino acids: CASSQDTPHLQGGGAEAFF. CDR3 in DNA: TGTGCCAGCAGCCAAGATACGCCCCATTTACAGGGTGGTGGTGCTGAAGCTTTCTTT. The chain carries TRBV4-2 and TRBJ1-1; possible D gene TRBD1, 6 bases. Germline CDR1 and CDR2: LGHNA and YNFKEQ. The CDR3 covers 19 residues. Trimming took 0 bases from V and 6 from J, leaving 26 bases between them.

Notes on this clonotype: A junction end diverges from the germline sequence, so it may reflect a read error. This chain connects TRBV7-9 to TRBJ1-6; TRBD1 might be the D (5 bases). Germline V gene sequence: CDR1 SEHNR, CDR2 FQNEAQ (reference sequence). This CDR3 comprises 15 residues. This chain's CDR3 is CASSLGTTYNSPLHF. Here the CDR3 DNA reads TGTGCCAGCAGCTTAGGGACAACCTATAATTCCCCCCTCCACTTT.

This clonotype was detected ten times or more. This chain connects TRBV7-2 to TRBJ1-6; no clear D. Trimming left V 3 bases short and J 9 bases short, with 3 bases between. CDR3 length equals 11 residues. The germline CDR1 and CDR2 sequences are SGHTA and FQGNSA. The CDR3 spells CASSLTSPLHF. CDR3 coding DNA: TGTGCCAGCAGCTTGACTTCACCCCTCCACTTT. The entire variable domain, with the rest obtained from reference TRBV7-2 and TRBJ1-6, is as follows: GAGVSQSPSNKVTEKGKDVELRCDPISGHTALYWYRQSLGQGLEFLIYFQGNSAPDKSGLPSDRFSAERTGGSVSTLTIQRTQQEDSAVYLCASSLTSPLHFGNGTRLTVT.

Turning to this clonotype: The germline gene is not matched at one end of the junction; a read error may be the cause. The chain combines TRBV6-2 or TRBV6-3 with TRBJ2-7, with D unresolved. Germline V CDR1 and CDR2: MNHEY, SVGEGT. The CDR3 totals 16 residues. The CDR3 sequence is CASSYGPALSTYEHYF. The DNA of the CDR3 is TGTGCCAGCAGTTACGGGCCCGCGCTGTCTACCTACGAGCACTACTTC.

This clonotype has only a few counts. This chain connects TRBV27 to TRBJ2-5, with 12 positions matching TRBD2. TRBJ2-7 matches the DNA end more closely, so the J call is doubtful. This CDR3 spans 16 amino acids. Germline CDR1 is MNHEY and CDR2 is SMNVEV (reference sequence). CDR3 nucleotides: TGTGCCAGCAGCCTAGCGGGGGGGATAGGTTTTTACGAGCAGTACTTC. Protein: CASSLAGGIGFYEQYF.

The chain carries TRBV7-2 and TRBJ2-3; TRBD1 is a possible D gene (5 bases). Trimming took off 3 bases at V and 1 base at J, with 14 bases between the two ends. Germline CDR1 reads SGHTA; CDR2 reads FQGNSA. The CDR3 has 16 amino acids. CDR3 DNA: TGTGCCAGCAGCTTCAGGGCGGCAGACGGCACAGATACGCAGTATTTT. Amino acid sequence: CASSFRAADGTDTQYF. Drawing the rest from reference TRBV7-2 and TRBJ2-3, the complete variable domain is GAGVSQSPSNKVTEKGKDVELRCDPISGHTALYWYRQSLGQGLEFLIYFQGNSAPDKSGLPSDRFSAERTGGSVSTLTIQRTQQEDSAVYLCASSFRAADGTDTQYFGPGTRLTVL.

J is TRBJ2-3 and V is TRBV11-2; the D gene is possibly TRBD2 (5 bases). The CDR3 contains 13 residues. Trimming left V 7 bases short and J 7 bases short, with 15 bases between. Germline V lookup: CDR1 SGHAT, CDR2 FQNNGV. The CDR3 sequence is CASTTSRGNTQYF. The CDR3 DNA sequence: TGTGCCAGCACTACCTCCCGGGGAAATACGCAGTATTTT.

This clonotype was found a few times. The chain has TRBV25-1 and TRBJ2-1; TRBD2 is a possible D gene (5 bases). The CDR3 loop spans 14 amino acids. Germline V CDR1 and CDR2: MGHDK, SYGVNS. V was pared by 6 bases and J by 0 bases, with 9 bases between. The CDR3 region is CASRLGSSYNEQFF. The CDR3 DNA follows: TGTGCCAGCAGGCTAGGGAGCTCCTACAATGAGCAGTTCTTC.

There are a few counts of this clonotype. The chain recombines TRBV15 with TRBJ2-4, with TRBD2 as a possible D gene (6 bases). Germline V gives CDR1 LNHNV, CDR2 YYDKDF (reference sequence). The germline V and J ends were trimmed by 1 base and 3 bases, with 10 bases remaining between them. This CDR3 is 15 amino acids long. The CDR3 region has the DNA TGTGCCACCAGCAGAGTAATGGGGGGCAAAAACATTCAGTACTTC. The encoded protein is CATSRVMGGKNIQYF.